This T cell receptor (beta chain) came from a study of blood T cells in healthy people across ages. Together with a sample-barcoded 5' primer, a J-beta primer mix was included in a second PCR lasting roughly 6 to 12 cycles. TCRdb re-called the 5' RACE reads with MiXCR, one entry per CDR3 protein. Altogether roughly 1.5 million distinct CDR3 sequences are present, about 42% being singletons, with the ten largest covering over 3.5%. Germline V gene sequence: CDR1 ENHRY, CDR2 SYGVKD. CDR3 length: 14 amino acids. Trimming left V 6 bases short and J 5 bases short, with 16 bases between. The chain has TRBV10-3 and TRBJ1-2; TRBD1 might be the D (6 bases). The specimen was blood. The receptor was isolated from a woman in her late teens or twenties in good health. The CDR3 loop is CAISPEGGWYGYTF. CDR3 DNA: TGTGCCATCAGCCCCGAGGGGGGATGGTATGGCTACACCTTC.